This T cell receptor (beta chain) was recovered during a study of T cell clonotyping in hematopoietic cell transplantation. Whole-study results and caveats: Pathologically expanded recipient clonotypes increased progressively from day 30 to day 180 as diversity fell. CD4 and CD8 repertoire contributions could not be separated without sorting. At the given depth, recipient repertoires were over 97% de novo clonotypes.

Samples: about 28 days before transplant, then days 30, 100 and 180 after. Profiling relied on immunoSEQ multiplex PCR, and the TCRdb table lists in-frame clones only, not all of them. The profile shows about 9,200 clones, 95% to 98% of them singletons. Germline CDR1 and CDR2: SGHDN and FVKESK. The CDR3 spans 15 residues. Trimming removed 2 bases from V and 1 base from J; junction bases left unmatched: 1. This clone appeared a single time. Its target is not known. This clonotype was obtained from a male patient in his sixties who had an allogeneic stem cell transplant from a related donor, so the T cells may come from the graft donor. Some clones in this sample may be carry-over from other donors' samples. The sequenced sample was peripheral blood mononuclear cells, obtained 100 days after allogeneic stem cell transplant. J is TRBJ2-2 and V is TRBV14, with 7 positions matching TRBD2. The CDR3 DNA is TGTGCCAGCAGCCAAATAGCGGGGAACACCGGGGAGCTGTTTTTT. Encoded protein: CASSQIAGNTGELFF. Full variable domain (missing parts from reference TRBV14 and TRBJ2-2): EAGVTQFPSHSVIEKGQTVTLRCDPISGHDNLYWYRRVMGKEIKFLLHFVKESKQDESGMPNNRFLAERTGGTYSTLKVQPAELEDSGVYFCASSQIAGNTGELFFGEGSRLTVL.